The 27 T cell receptor beta chains below all came from one sample that was sequenced in a study of identical twins. A single record per CDR3 protein comes from TCRdb applying MiXCR to the 5' RACE reads. Of about 700,000 distinct CDR3 sequences in the sample, around 6.1% were seen once. The sample taken for sequencing was naive T cells sorted from blood. These TCRs come from a man aged 18 to 35 in good health.

The chain is built from TRBV27 and TRBJ2-1; 7 positions agree with TRBD2. Unmatched junction bases numbered 11, after V lost 7 bases and J lost 5 bases. CDR1 is MNHEY and CDR2 is SMNVEV in the germline V gene (reference sequence). This CDR3 comprises 15 residues. CDR3 coding DNA: TGTGCCAGCACCAAGACAAGCGGGGTAAACAATGAGCAGTTCTTC. Translation gives CASTKTSGVNNEQFF.

In this sample, this clonotype turned up many times. The V gene is TRBV24-1, the J gene TRBJ2-7; D is possibly TRBD1 or TRBD2 (6 bases each). The CDR3 spans 18 residues. Trimming removed 5 bases from V and 2 bases from J, with 24 bases in between. From germline, CDR1 is KGHDR and CDR2 SFDVKD. Written as DNA, the CDR3 is TGTGCCACCAGTGTAGTGAAGTATGGGGGGCCACTGACCTACGAGCAGTACTTC. Its translation is CATSVVKYGGPLTYEQYF.

Written as DNA, the CDR3 is TGTGCCAGCAGTTTTAAGGCGACAGGGAGTCAGCCCCAGCATTTT. Residues: CASSFKATGSQPQHF. V and J are TRBV12-3 or TRBV12-4 and TRBJ1-5; 7 bases line up with TRBD1. With V trimmed by 3 bases and J by 6 bases, 8 bases remained unmatched. The CDR3 is 15 residues long.

This clonotype occurred a few times. The chain uses TRBV29-1 and TRBJ1-2, with 9 bases aligning to TRBD1. CDR1 and CDR2 from the germline V gene are SQVTM and ANQGSEA. The trim removed 5 bases at V and 4 bases at J, leaving 8 bases unmatched. This CDR3 is 14 amino acids long. CDR3 region: CSVSSGTGSYGYTF. CDR3 bases: TGCAGCGTTTCATCCGGGACAGGGAGCTATGGCTACACCTTC. Filled out from reference TRBV29-1 and TRBJ1-2, the complete variable domain reads SAVISQKPSRDICQRGTSLTIQCQVDSQVTMMFWYRQQPGQSLTLIATANQGSEATYESGFVIDKFPISRPNLTFSTLTVSNMSPEDSSIYLCSVSSGTGSYGYTFGSGTRLTVV.

This clonotype was seen many times. The rearrangement joins TRBV6-4 to TRBJ2-3, with 9 positions matching TRBD2. With V trimmed by 0 bases and J by 1 base, 2 bases remained unmatched. CDR1 and CDR2 from the germline V gene are MRHNA and SNTAGT. CDR3 length: 16 residues. CDR3 loop: CASSDSWTSGTDTQYF. CDR3 nucleotide sequence: TGTGCCAGCAGTGACTCGTGGACTAGCGGCACAGATACGCAGTATTTT.

This clonotype was picked up a small number of times. This chain uses TRBV15 with TRBJ2-3, with 8 bases identical to TRBD1. In germline, CDR1 is LNHNV, CDR2 YYDKDF (reference sequence). The V gene end was trimmed by 0 bases and the J gene end by 11 bases; junction bases not matched to a gene: 7. This CDR3 region has 14 residues. CDR3 coding DNA: TGTGCCACCAGCAGAGATCTTCGACAGGGGAAGCAGTATTTT. As protein: CATSRDLRQGKQYF.

This rearrangement joins TRBV6-2 or TRBV6-3 to TRBJ2-2; TRBD1 is a possible D gene (5 bases). Between the trimmed V and J ends, which lost 4 bases and 0 bases, there was a span of 12 bases. Germline V CDR1 and CDR2: MNHEY, SVGEGT. The CDR3 is 16 amino acids. CDR3 loop: CASSLRQLTNTGELFF. The CDR3, as DNA: TGTGCCAGCAGTTTGCGACAGCTGACGAACACCGGGGAGCTGTTTTTT.

This clonotype was seen repeatedly, ten times or more. The chain carries TRBV7-9 and TRBJ2-3, with TRBD2 as a possible D gene (6 bases). Germline CDR1 SEHNR, CDR2 FQNEAQ (reference sequence). The germline V and J ends were trimmed by 5 bases and 5 bases, with 14 bases remaining between them. This CDR3 has 14 amino acids. CDR3 residues: CASSQAGGIDTQYF. Written as DNA, the CDR3 is TGTGCCAGCAGCCAAGCTGGGGGGATAGATACGCAGTATTTT.

This clonotype was detected only a few times. The rearrangement links TRBV3-1 to TRBJ2-1; TRBD2 aligns across 11 bases. Losses at the gene ends were 4 bases for V and 0 bases for J; bases not matched to a gene: 2. Per the germline V gene, CDR1 is LGHDT and CDR2 is YNNKEL (reference sequence). CDR3 length: 16 amino acids. The chain's CDR3 is CASSRSGRASYNEQFF. Here the CDR3 DNA reads TGTGCCAGCAGCCGTAGCGGGAGGGCCTCCTACAATGAGCAGTTCTTC.

The chain recombines TRBV14 with TRBJ2-1, with D perhaps TRBD1 (5 bases). The V and J ends lost 0 bases and 6 bases respectively, with 15 bases between them. Germline assignment: CDR1 SGHDN and CDR2 FVKESK. The CDR3 extends over 16 amino acids. CDR3 nucleotides: TGTGCCAGCAGCCAAGATCATCCCGCAGGGCGCAATGAGCAGTTCTTC. It translates to CASSQDHPAGRNEQFF.

At least ten counts were recorded for this clonotype. The V gene is TRBV4-1, the J gene TRBJ1-2; D gene unclear. CDR1 is MGHRA and CDR2 is YSYEKL in the germline V gene. This CDR3 has 13 residues. V lost 6 bases, J lost 7 bases, and 15 bases lay in between. The CDR3 DNA sequence: TGCGCCAGCAGGTCCGGGCCGGGATTTGGCTACACCTTC. Its protein is CASRSGPGFGYTF.

This clonotype was counted ten times or more. CDR3 DNA: TGCGCCAGCAGCCAAGGAAATCGGGGGGCGATGAGGACTGAAGCTTTCTTT. Its protein is CASSQGNRGAMRTEAFF. This sequence joins TRBV4-1 and TRBJ1-1; weak D call: TRBD1 (6 bases). The germline V and J ends were trimmed by 1 base and 5 bases, with 20 bases remaining between them. This CDR3 is built from 17 residues. Germline assignment: CDR1 MGHRA and CDR2 YSYEKL.

This clonotype was recorded at least ten times. The rearrangement links TRBV7-9 to TRBJ2-1, with 9 bases fitting TRBD1. The CDR3 loop spans 15 amino acids. Germline V lookup: CDR1 SEHNR, CDR2 FQNEAQ (reference sequence). V gave up 1 base and J gave up 6 bases; unmatched junction bases: 4. Here the CDR3 DNA reads TGTGCCAGCAGCTTAGTGGAGACAGGGGGCAATGAGCAGTTCTTC. This gives the protein CASSLVETGGNEQFF.

The chain uses TRBV12-3 or TRBV12-4 and TRBJ2-7; D not resolved. Trimming removed 6 bases at V and 2 bases at J, with 17 bases between. CDR3 size: 15 residues. CDR3 loop: CASSSIRDRPYEQYF. The DNA for the CDR3 is TGTGCCAGCAGCTCTATTAGGGATAGGCCCTACGAGCAGTACTTC.

This clonotype was counted many times. The V and J genes are TRBV4-1 and TRBJ1-2; D perhaps matches TRBD1 (6 bases). This CDR3 region has 15 residues. V lost 1 base and J lost 4, with 13 bases in between. Germline V gene lookup returns CDR1 MGHRA and CDR2 YSYEKL. The CDR3 region is CASSQVRGTIYGYTF. For the CDR3, the DNA is TGCGCCAGCAGCCAAGTGAGGGGGACCATCTATGGCTACACCTTC.

This clonotype has only a few counts. The J gene is TRBJ2-1, the V gene TRBV5-1, with TRBD2 identical over 8 bases. This CDR3 spans 16 amino acids. CDR1 is SGHRS and CDR2 is YFSETQ in the germline V gene. With 3 bases clipped from V and 5 bases from J, the junction kept 10 bases outside the gene matches. CDR3 DNA: TGCGCCAGCAGCTCCCCGGGGGGGTTTATCGACAATGAGCAGTTCTTC. Encoded protein: CASSSPGGFIDNEQFF.

This clonotype was seen only a few times. The chain employs TRBV18 and TRBJ2-7; D may correspond to TRBD1 or TRBD2 (5 bases each). Germline V lookup: CDR1 KGHSH, CDR2 LQKENI. V was trimmed by 3 bases and J by 9 bases, leaving 15 bases between them. The CDR3 is 13 amino acids. CDR3 sequence reads: CASSPEGTGRQYV. The CDR3 coding sequence is TGTGCCAGCTCACCGGAAGGGACCGGAAGGCAGTACGTC.

Points on this clonotype: Since a much larger clone is just one base distant, this may be a read error. The rearrangement uses TRBV3-1 and TRBJ2-7; D not certain. Per germline, CDR1 LGHDT and CDR2 YNNKEL (reference sequence). This CDR3 comprises 14 residues. CDR3 in DNA: TGTGCCAGCAGCCAAGCGGGTTCCTCCTACGAGCGGTACTTC. As protein: CASSQAGSSYERYF.

This clonotype was seen many times. The J gene is TRBJ2-3, the V gene TRBV12-5; D possibly corresponds to TRBD2 (5 bases). From germline, CDR1 is LGHNT and CDR2 FRNRAP. This CDR3 is 12 amino acids long. Trimming cost V 2 bases and J 6 bases, with 6 bases left between them. For the CDR3, the DNA is TGTGCTAGTGGTTTGCCGGGGGATACGCAGTATTTT. Amino acids: CASGLPGDTQYF.

This clonotype has ten or more counts. The rearrangement links TRBV7-2 to TRBJ1-2; D call uncertain. The CDR3 consists of 16 residues. Germline CDR1 SGHTA, CDR2 FQGNSA. The ends were cut back, 2 bases at V and 4 bases at J, with 17 bases in the middle. The CDR3 reads CASSLKEVDGGYGYTF. In DNA, the CDR3 is TGTGCCAGCAGCTTAAAGGAGGTGGACGGTGGCTATGGCTACACCTTC.

This clonotype has at least ten counts. The chain couples TRBV29-1 to TRBJ2-1; the D call may be TRBD1 or TRBD2 (6 bases each). The CDR3 length is 16 residues. V was shortened by 4 bases and J by 2 bases, with 18 bases between the two germline ends. The germline CDR1 and CDR2 sequences are SQVTM and ANQGSEA. For the CDR3, the DNA is TGCAGCGTTGTTAGGTCACAGGGACTTGCCTACAATGAGCAGTTCTTC. Translation: CSVVRSQGLAYNEQFF.

Concerning this clonotype itself: This may stem from a read error, because a much larger clone lies one nucleotide away. The conserved closing phenylalanine or tryptophan is absent in this CDR3, likely reflecting a read error. This chain joins TRBV3-1 and TRBJ1-5, with no clear D. The germline V gene encodes CDR1 LGHDT and CDR2 YNNKEL (reference sequence). Trimming removed 4 bases from V and 0 bases from J, with 7 bases in between. This CDR3 comprises 14 residues. CDR3 coding DNA: TGTGCCAGCAGCCCTAAGTATAGCAATCAGCCCCAGCATTGT. Amino acid sequence: CASSPKYSNQPQHC.

In regard to this clonotype: This likely comes from a read error, as the CDR3 has no conserved phenylalanine or tryptophan at its end. The chain has TRBV3-1 and TRBJ2-1, with 7 bases fitting TRBD1. The V segment lost 2 bases and the J segment 7 bases; nucleotides outside the gene matches: 8. The CDR3 contains 15 residues. CDR1 is LGHDT, CDR2 YNNKEL, per germline (reference sequence). This CDR3 reads CASSQPRDRDNEQFC. In nucleotides, the CDR3 is TGTGCCAGCAGCCAACCGAGAGACAGGGATAATGAGCAGTTCTGC.

The V gene is TRBV12-3 or TRBV12-4, the J gene TRBJ1-5; 7 bases fit TRBD1. J gave up 5 bases and V 6 bases, and 4 bases lay outside the gene matches. CDR3 length: 13 residues. The CDR3: CASRQGYHQPQHF. Here the CDR3 DNA reads TGTGCCAGCAGACAGGGGTATCATCAGCCCCAGCATTTT.

This clonotype was seen many times. The chain joins TRBV28 to TRBJ2-7; 8 bases match TRBD1. Germline CDR1 and CDR2: MDHEN and SYDVKM. The CDR3 length is 15 residues. V shed 7 bases and J 3 bases; nucleotides not matched to a gene: 11. The CDR3 sequence: CASNPRDRGGYEQYF. CDR3 sequence (DNA): TGTGCCAGCAACCCCCGCGACAGGGGAGGCTACGAGCAGTACTTC.

The chain joins TRBV20-1 to TRBJ1-5; 7 bases agree with TRBD1. This CDR3 is 17 amino acids long. Germline CDR1 reads DFQATT; CDR2 reads SNEGSKA (reference sequence). With 5 bases clipped from V and 5 bases from J, the junction kept 18 bases outside the gene matches. The CDR3: CSARRQGIILPDQPQHF. The CDR3 DNA follows: TGCAGTGCTCGACGACAGGGTATTATCCTGCCAGATCAGCCCCAGCATTTT.

There are many counts of this clonotype. J is TRBJ2-7 and V is TRBV29-1; 11 bases are a match to TRBD1. This CDR3 spans 13 amino acids. Trimming removed 6 bases from V and 7 bases from J; junction bases left unmatched: 8. Germline lookup yields CDR1 SQVTM and CDR2 ANQGSEA. CDR3 DNA sequence: TGCAGCGTGGCGGGACAGGGGGGTTTGGAGCAGTACTTC. The encoded protein is CSVAGQGGLEQYF.